The T cell receptor (beta chain) under discussion was sequenced for a study of Ad26.COV2.S vaccination and SARS-CoV-2 variants. CDR3 length: 13 residues. Germline-derived CDR1 and CDR2 are SGHDT and YYEEEE. V shed 6 bases and J 6 bases; nucleotides not matched to a gene: 3. Specified treatment: some 20 received Ad26.COV2.S at low or high dose, single or two shots; about 5 received placebo; per-sample allocation not given. Collection of the samples took place on day 63 after the first injection of vaccine or placebo. The assay was immunoSEQ multiplex PCR, and TCRdb's table has in-frame clones only and misses some. This sample has approximately 410,000 clones, with around 92% found just once.

The source of this sequence is a person between 18 and 59 years old who received the Ad26.COV2.S COVID-19 vaccine or a placebo. This specimen was peripheral blood, taken in a trial of Ad26.COV2.S vaccine versus placebo. The rearrangement uses TRBV5-6 and TRBJ1-4; TRBD1 agrees at 9 bases. This CDR3 is CASNYRGHEKLFF. The CDR3 nucleotides are TGTGCCAGCAACTACAGGGGGCATGAAAAACTGTTTTTT.